This T cell receptor (beta chain) was retrieved from a study of T cells after yellow fever vaccination. This clonotype has more than one count but fewer than ten. The germline V gene encodes CDR1 DFQATT and CDR2 SNEGSKA (reference sequence). V was trimmed by 2 bases and J by 1 base, leaving 17 bases between them. The CDR3 has 16 residues. TCRdb passed the 5' RACE reads through MiXCR, listing each CDR3 protein once. This table has 300,000 to 450,000 distinct CDR3 sequences, more than 5.5% appearing once. The chain carries TRBV20-1 and TRBJ2-5, with a tentative D call TRBD2 (5 bases). This specimen was PBMCs, taken 5 days after the yellow fever booster vaccination. The source of this sequence is a young man who received the YFV17D yellow fever vaccine. The CDR3 DNA follows: TGCAGTGCTAGACGGGAACCCAGAGCCTTCCAAGAGACCCAGTACTTC. It codes for CSARREPRAFQETQYF.